This passage covers 14 T cell receptor beta chains from one sample sequenced in a study of technical replicates of blood from several donors. The method was immunoSEQ multiplex PCR; TCRdb's version includes in-frame clones alone and lacks a portion of them. The sample lists roughly 76,000 clones; around 90% were seen once. Material: T cells isolated from PBMCs. Receptors were obtained from a human donor in good health. Some clones in this sample may be carry-over from other donors' samples.

The chain recombines TRBV11-2 with TRBJ2-5, with D possibly TRBD1 on 6 matching bases. CDR1 SGHAT and CDR2 FQNNGV come from the germline V gene. V lost 6 bases, J lost 2 bases, and 13 bases lay in between. This CDR3 has 14 residues. The CDR3 bases are TGTGCCAGCAGAGTCCCGGGACAACAAGAGACCCAGTACTTC. Translated: CASRVPGQQETQYF.

V usage is TRBV13 and J usage is TRBJ1-2; 7 bases agree with TRBD1. The V gene's germline CDR1 is PRHDT and CDR2 FYEKMQ (reference sequence). Unmatched junction bases numbered 12, after V lost 6 bases and J lost 8 bases. This CDR3 contains 14 residues. CDR3 residues: CASSLGQELYGYTF. The CDR3 DNA sequence: TGTGCCAGCAGTCTAGGACAGGAGCTTTACGGCTACACCTTC.

This sequence joins TRBV7-6 and TRBJ2-1; no definite D call. The CDR3 totals 13 residues. Per the germline V gene, CDR1 is SGHVS and CDR2 is FNYEAQ. Deletions cut 1 base from V and 8 bases from J, with 9 bases between. As DNA, the CDR3 is TGTGCCAGCAGCTTAGGGCTAGGCGATGAGCAGTTCTTC. It translates to CASSLGLGDEQFF.

CDR3 amino acids: CAWSVAPKEQYF. The CDR3, as DNA: TGTGCCTGGAGTGTCGCGCCCAAAGAGCAGTACTTC. J is TRBJ2-7 and V is TRBV30; no clear D. The germline V gene encodes CDR1 GTSNPN and CDR2 SVGIG (reference sequence). Trimming took 0 bases from V and 7 from J, leaving 10 bases between them. CDR3 size: 12 residues.

The rearrangement links TRBV13 to TRBJ2-1, with TRBD2 matching 8 bases. Germline CDR1 PRHDT, CDR2 FYEKMQ (reference sequence). The CDR3 is 17 residues long. V was clipped by 1 base and J by 4 bases; unmatched bases: 9. Here the CDR3 reads CASSLAPAGDIYNEQFF. In nucleotides, the CDR3 is TGTGCCAGCAGCTTAGCTCCAGCGGGAGACATTTACAATGAGCAGTTCTTC.

This clone is labeled medium-sized. Here the CDR3 reads CASSIGRSNNQPQHF. In DNA, the CDR3 is TGTGCCAGTAGTATAGGGAGGAGTAACAATCAGCCCCAGCATTTT. The chain recombines TRBV19 with TRBJ1-5; no clear D. The CDR3 covers 15 residues. The germline V gene encodes CDR1 LNHDA and CDR2 SQIVND (reference sequence). The V gene lost 1 base and the J gene lost 3 bases, with 10 bases spanning the gap.

The gene calls are TRBV28 and TRBJ1-1, with a tentative D call TRBD1 (5 bases). V shed 5 bases and J shed 5 bases, with 15 bases lying between them. In germline, CDR1 is MDHEN, CDR2 SYDVKM. CDR3 size: 14 residues. The CDR3 reads CASSLAGLRTEAFF. The CDR3 bases are TGTGCCAGCAGTCTAGCGGGACTCAGAACTGAAGCTTTCTTT.

The chain links TRBV6-1 to TRBJ2-5; 11 nucleotides match TRBD2. Unmatched junction bases numbered 4, after V lost 5 bases and J lost 2 bases. The CDR3 has 15 residues. Germline V gives CDR1 MNHNS, CDR2 SASEGT. CDR3 loop: CASSRIAGGQETQYF. The CDR3 nucleotides are TGTGCCAGCAGTCGGATAGCGGGAGGGCAAGAGACCCAGTACTTC.

V gene TRBV30 combines with J gene TRBJ2-1, with D hard to call. Germline loops: CDR1 GTSNPN, CDR2 SVGIG (reference sequence). V was cut by 4 bases and J by 8 bases, with 12 bases left in between. The CDR3 extends over 12 amino acids. This CDR3 is CAWKIPVDEQFF. The CDR3 DNA sequence: TGTGCCTGGAAGATACCAGTGGATGAGCAGTTCTTC.

This chain connects TRBV19 to TRBJ1-5, with D tentatively TRBD1 (6 bases). This CDR3 contains 19 residues. CDR1 and CDR2 (germline): LNHDA, SQIVND (reference sequence). V gave up 3 bases and J gave up 3 bases, with 24 bases separating them. CDR3 in DNA: TGTGCCAGTAGTATTTGGGTCCTCGGAGACAGGATCCTCAATCAGCCCCAGCATTTT. Translating it yields CASSIWVLGDRILNQPQHF.

This chain uses TRBV5-1 with TRBJ2-7; TRBD2 matches at 8 bases. The CDR3 spans 14 residues. J gave up 6 bases and V 4 bases, and 9 bases lay outside the gene matches. Per germline, CDR1 SGHRS and CDR2 YFSETQ. Here the CDR3 reads CASSPAGVGGEQYF. CDR3 sequence (DNA): TGCGCCAGCAGCCCAGCGGGAGTCGGTGGCGAGCAGTACTTC.

V and J are TRBV9 and TRBJ2-7, with D possibly being TRBD2 (6 bases). CDR3 size: 14 residues. Deletions cut 3 bases from V and 2 bases from J, with 12 bases between. The V gene's germline CDR1 is SGDLS and CDR2 YYNGEE. CDR3 residues: CASSAGDHTYEQYF. CDR3 bases: TGTGCCAGCAGCGCGGGGGATCATACCTACGAGCAGTACTTC.

This chain joins TRBV11-2 and TRBJ2-4; 9 nucleotides agree with TRBD2. Germline CDR1 and CDR2: SGHAT and FQNNGV. This CDR3 region has 15 residues. Losses at the gene ends were 11 bases for V and 3 bases for J; bases not matched to a gene: 11. This CDR3 is CAGKAGGGGKNIQYF. The CDR3 DNA follows: TGTGCCGGGAAAGCGGGAGGAGGAGGCAAAAACATTCAGTACTTC.

The chain combines TRBV11-3 with TRBJ2-1; D is unresolved. Germline V lookup: CDR1 SGHNT, CDR2 YENEEA. CDR3 length: 12 amino acids. V was trimmed by 3 bases and J by 6 bases, leaving 6 bases between them. CDR3 residues: CASSLESNEQFF. The DNA of the CDR3 is TGTGCCAGCAGCTTGGAGAGCAATGAGCAGTTCTTC.